This TCR beta chain appears in the sequencing data of a study of blood T cell repertoires in COVID-19. Whole-study context: In each case, the material was cDNA or gDNA derived from T cells, B-cell-depleted T cells, or PBMCs.

Repertoires were generated with immunoSEQ multiplex PCR, while TCRdb's copy carries only in-frame clones and drops some. The sample gives under 95,000 clones, approximately 87% of which show up once; 10% to 12% is in the top ten. CDR3 size: 16 residues. Germline assignment: CDR1 GTSNPN and CDR2 SVGIG (reference sequence). V was clipped by 3 bases and J by 3 bases; unmatched bases: 12. The TCR sequence derives from a human donor in a cohort sampled during active COVID-19. The chain employs TRBV30 and TRBJ2-7; TRBD2 matches at 9 bases. The sample consisted of peripheral blood. The CDR3 coding sequence is TGTGCCTGGAGAGGATTAGCGGGAGTGTTTCGCTACGAGCAGTACTTC. It translates to CAWRGLAGVFRYEQYF.